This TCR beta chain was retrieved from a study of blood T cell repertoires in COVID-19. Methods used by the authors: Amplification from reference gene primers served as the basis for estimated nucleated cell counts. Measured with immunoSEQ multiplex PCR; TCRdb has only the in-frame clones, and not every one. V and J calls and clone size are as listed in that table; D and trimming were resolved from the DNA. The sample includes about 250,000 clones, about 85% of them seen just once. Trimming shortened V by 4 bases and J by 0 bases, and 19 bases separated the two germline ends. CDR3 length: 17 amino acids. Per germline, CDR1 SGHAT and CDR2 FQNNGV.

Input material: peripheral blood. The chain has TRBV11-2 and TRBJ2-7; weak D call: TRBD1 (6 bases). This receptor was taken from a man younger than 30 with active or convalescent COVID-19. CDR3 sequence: CASSSPSTGESSYEQYF. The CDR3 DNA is TGTGCCAGCAGCTCCCCGTCGACAGGCGAGAGCTCCTACGAGCAGTACTTC.